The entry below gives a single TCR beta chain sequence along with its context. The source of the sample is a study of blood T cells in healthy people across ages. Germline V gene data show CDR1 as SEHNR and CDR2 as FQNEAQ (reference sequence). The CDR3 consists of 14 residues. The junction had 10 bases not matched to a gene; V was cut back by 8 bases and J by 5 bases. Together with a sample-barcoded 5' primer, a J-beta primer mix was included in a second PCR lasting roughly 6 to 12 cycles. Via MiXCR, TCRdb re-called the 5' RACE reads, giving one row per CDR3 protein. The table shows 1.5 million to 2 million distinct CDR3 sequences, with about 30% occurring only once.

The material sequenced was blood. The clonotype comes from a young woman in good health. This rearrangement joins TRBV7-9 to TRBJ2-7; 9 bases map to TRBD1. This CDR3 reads CASLTGTGTNEQYF. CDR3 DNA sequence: TGTGCCAGCCTAACCGGGACAGGGACTAACGAGCAGTACTTC.